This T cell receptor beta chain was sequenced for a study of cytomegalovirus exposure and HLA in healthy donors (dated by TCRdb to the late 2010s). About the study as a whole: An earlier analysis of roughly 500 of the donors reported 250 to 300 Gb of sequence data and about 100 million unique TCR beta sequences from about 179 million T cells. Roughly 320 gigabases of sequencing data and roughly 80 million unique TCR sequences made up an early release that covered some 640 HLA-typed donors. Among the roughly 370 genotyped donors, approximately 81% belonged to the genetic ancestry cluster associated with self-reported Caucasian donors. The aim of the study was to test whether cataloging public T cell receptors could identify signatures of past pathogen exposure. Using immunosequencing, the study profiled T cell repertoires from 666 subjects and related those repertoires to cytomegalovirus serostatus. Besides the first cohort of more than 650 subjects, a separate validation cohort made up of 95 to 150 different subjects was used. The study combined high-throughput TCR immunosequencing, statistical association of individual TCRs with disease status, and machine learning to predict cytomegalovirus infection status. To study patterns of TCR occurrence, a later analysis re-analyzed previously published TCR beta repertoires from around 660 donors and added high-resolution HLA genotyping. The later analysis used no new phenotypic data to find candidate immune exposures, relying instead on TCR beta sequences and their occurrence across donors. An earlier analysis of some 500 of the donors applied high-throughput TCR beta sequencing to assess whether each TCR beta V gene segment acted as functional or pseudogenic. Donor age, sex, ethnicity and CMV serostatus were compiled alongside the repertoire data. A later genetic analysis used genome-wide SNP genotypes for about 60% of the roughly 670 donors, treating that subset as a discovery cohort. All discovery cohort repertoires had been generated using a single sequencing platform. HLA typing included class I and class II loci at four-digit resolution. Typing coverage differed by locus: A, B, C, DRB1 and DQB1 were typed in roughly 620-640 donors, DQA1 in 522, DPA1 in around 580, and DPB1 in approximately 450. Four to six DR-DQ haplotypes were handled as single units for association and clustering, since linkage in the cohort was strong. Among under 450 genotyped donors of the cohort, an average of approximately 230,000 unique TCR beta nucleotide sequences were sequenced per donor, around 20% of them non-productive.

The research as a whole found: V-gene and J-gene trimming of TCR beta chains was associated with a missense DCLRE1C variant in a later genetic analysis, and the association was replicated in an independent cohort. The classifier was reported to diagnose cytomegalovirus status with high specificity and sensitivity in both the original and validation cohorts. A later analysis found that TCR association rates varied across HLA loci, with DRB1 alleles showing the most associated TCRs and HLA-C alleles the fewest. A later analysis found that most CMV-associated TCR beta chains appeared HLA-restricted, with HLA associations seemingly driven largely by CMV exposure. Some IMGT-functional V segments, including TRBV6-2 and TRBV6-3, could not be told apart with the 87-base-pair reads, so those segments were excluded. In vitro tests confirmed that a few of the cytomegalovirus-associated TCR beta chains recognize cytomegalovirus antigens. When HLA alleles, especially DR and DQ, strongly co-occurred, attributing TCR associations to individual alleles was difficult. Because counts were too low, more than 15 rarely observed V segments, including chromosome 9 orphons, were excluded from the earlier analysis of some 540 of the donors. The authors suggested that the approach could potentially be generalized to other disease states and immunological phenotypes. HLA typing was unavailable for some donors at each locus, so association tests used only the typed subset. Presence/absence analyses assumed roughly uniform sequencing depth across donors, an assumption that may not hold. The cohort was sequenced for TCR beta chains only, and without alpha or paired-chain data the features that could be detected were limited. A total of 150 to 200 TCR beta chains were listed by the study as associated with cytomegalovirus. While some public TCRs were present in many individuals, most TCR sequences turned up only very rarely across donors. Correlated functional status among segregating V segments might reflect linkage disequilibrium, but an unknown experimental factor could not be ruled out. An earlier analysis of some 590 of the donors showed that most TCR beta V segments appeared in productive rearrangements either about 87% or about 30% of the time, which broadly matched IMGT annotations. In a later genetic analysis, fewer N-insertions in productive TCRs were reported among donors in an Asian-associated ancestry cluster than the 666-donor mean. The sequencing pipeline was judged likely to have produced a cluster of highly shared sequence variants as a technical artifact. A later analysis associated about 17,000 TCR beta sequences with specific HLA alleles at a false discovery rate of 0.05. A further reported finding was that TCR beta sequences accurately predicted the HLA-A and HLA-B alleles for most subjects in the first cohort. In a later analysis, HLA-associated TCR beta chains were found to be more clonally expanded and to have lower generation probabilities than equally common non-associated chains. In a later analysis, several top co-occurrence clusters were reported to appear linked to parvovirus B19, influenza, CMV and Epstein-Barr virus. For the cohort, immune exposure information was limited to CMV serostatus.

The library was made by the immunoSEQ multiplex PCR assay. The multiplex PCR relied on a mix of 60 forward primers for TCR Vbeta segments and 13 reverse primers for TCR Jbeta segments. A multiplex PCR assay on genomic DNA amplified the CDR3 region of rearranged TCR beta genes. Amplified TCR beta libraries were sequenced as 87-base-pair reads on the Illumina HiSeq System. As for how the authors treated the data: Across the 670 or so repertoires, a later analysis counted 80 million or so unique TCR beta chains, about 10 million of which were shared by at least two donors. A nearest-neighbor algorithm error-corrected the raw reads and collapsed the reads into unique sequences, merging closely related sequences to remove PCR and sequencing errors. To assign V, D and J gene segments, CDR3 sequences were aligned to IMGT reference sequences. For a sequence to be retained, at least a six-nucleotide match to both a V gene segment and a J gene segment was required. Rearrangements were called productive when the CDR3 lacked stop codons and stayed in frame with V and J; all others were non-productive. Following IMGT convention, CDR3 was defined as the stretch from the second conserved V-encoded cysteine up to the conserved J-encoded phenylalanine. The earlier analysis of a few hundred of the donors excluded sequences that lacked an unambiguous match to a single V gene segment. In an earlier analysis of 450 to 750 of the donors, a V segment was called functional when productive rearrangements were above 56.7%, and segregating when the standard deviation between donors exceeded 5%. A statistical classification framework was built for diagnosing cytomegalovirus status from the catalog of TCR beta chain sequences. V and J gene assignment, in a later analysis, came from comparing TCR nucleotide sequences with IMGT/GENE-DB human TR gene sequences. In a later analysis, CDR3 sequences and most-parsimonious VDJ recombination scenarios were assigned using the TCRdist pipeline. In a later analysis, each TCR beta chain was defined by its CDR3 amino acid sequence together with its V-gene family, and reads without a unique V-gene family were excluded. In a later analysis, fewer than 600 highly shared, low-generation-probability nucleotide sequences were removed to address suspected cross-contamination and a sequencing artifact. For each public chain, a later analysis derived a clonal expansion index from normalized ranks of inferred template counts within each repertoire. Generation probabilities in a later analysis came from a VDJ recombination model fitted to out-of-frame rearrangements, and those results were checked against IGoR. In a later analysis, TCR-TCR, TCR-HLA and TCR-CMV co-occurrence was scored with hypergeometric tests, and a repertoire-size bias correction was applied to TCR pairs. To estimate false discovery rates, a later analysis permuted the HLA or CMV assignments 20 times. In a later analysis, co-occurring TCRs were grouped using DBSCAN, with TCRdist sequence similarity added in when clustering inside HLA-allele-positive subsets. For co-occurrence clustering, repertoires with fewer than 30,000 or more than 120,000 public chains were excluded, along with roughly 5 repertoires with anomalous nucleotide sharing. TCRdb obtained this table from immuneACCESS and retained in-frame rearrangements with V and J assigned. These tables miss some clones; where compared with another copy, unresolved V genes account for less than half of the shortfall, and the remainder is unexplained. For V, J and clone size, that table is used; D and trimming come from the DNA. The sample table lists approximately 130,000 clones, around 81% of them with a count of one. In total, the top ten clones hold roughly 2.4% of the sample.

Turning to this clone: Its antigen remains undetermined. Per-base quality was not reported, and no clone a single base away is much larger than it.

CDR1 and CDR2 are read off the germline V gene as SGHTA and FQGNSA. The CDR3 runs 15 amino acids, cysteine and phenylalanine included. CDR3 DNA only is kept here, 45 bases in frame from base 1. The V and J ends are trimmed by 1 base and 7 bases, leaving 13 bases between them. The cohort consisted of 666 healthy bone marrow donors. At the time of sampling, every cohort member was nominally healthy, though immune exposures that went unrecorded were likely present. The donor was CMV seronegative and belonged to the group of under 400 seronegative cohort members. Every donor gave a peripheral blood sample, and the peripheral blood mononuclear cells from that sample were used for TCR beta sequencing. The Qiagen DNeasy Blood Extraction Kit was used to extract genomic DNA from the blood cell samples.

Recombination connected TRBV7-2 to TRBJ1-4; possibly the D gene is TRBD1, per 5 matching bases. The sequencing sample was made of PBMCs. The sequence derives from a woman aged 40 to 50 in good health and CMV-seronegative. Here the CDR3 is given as CASSLVWGGSEKLFF. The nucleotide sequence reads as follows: TGTGCCAGCAGCTTAGTGTGGGGCGGCTCTGAAAAACTGTTTTTT.